This T cell receptor beta chain was identified in a study of T cells in Graves' hyperthyroidism and ophthalmopathy. This clonotype was recorded at least ten times. Its antigen is not known. Study observations and caveats: The model's output predicted ophthalmopathy at a median of about 6.5 months prior to onset.

From RNA transcripts, TCR beta CDR3 regions were amplified. With the HTBI primer set, the TCR CDR3 went through a first round of RT-PCR. TCRdb called the multiplex PCR reads again in MiXCR, with one record for every CDR3 protein. Found here are some 560,000 distinct CDR3 sequences, 15% to 17% of them singletons; the top ten hold 6.5% to 8%. V gave up 5 bases and J gave up 1 base; unmatched junction bases: 9. The CDR3 contains 16 residues. Germline CDR1 reads MNHEY; CDR2 reads SMNVEV (reference sequence). What was sequenced was blood. This receptor was identified in a woman aged 25 to 39 with Graves' hyperthyroidism. This chain links TRBV27 with TRBJ2-7; TRBD1 matches at 9 bases. The CDR3 nucleotides are TGTGCCAGCAGTGATGCCGGGACAGGGAGGTCCTACGAGCAGTACTTC. Translating gives CASSDAGTGRSYEQYF.